Shown below are 28 T cell receptor beta chains from a single sample sequenced in a study of blood T cell repertoires in COVID-19. The protocol was immunoSEQ multiplex PCR, while the TCRdb copy is restricted to in-frame clones and leaves out a portion. The table has under 150,000 clones, approximately 79% seen once. Sequenced sample: PBMCs or T cells enriched from blood (not recorded which). Receptor source: a woman in her 50s who had recovered from COVID-19.

V and J are TRBV4-1 and TRBJ1-1; D is perhaps TRBD1 (5 bases). The CDR3 is made up of 16 amino acids. The germline CDR1 and CDR2 sequences are MGHRA and YSYEKL. Trimming left V 0 bases short and J 5 bases short, with 16 bases between. In DNA form, the CDR3 reads TGCGCCAGCAGCCAAGAAAGACGGACACCAGTAACTGAAGCTTTCTTT. Residues: CASSQERRTPVTEAFF.

This clone was observed a handful of times. The CDR3 region is CAWSVTVEGSGNTIYF. As DNA, the CDR3 is TGTGCCTGGAGTGTAACAGTGGAGGGCTCTGGAAACACCATATATTTT. J is TRBJ1-3 and V is TRBV30; D gene uncertain. V was shortened by 0 bases and J by 0 bases, with 12 bases between the two germline ends. Germline loops: CDR1 GTSNPN, CDR2 SVGIG (reference sequence). The CDR3 totals 16 residues. The full variable domain, its missing parts supplied by reference TRBV30 and TRBJ1-3, is SQTIHQWPATLVQPVGSPLSLECTVEGTSNPNLYWYRQAAGRGLQLLFYSVGIGQISSEVPQNLSASRPQDRQFILSSKKLLLSDSGFYLCAWSVTVEGSGNTIYFGEGSWLTVV.

The chain joins TRBV28 to TRBJ1-5; D is perhaps TRBD1 (5 bases). The CDR3 extends over 14 amino acids. V lost 3 bases to trimming and J lost 9 bases, with 15 bases between them. Germline CDR1 and CDR2: MDHEN and SYDVKM. The CDR3 loop reads CASSFVQALGPQHF. CDR3 sequence (DNA): TGTGCCAGCAGTTTTGTACAGGCCCTTGGGCCCCAGCATTTT.

The table lists this clone with a count of one. V usage is TRBV30 and J usage is TRBJ1-4; unclear D gene. This CDR3 region has 14 residues. The germline V gene has CDR1 GTSNPN and CDR2 SVGIG (reference sequence). V was cut by 0 bases and J by 7 bases, with 12 bases left in between. The CDR3 region is CAWSVLGYGEKLFF. DNA for the CDR3: TGTGCCTGGAGTGTACTAGGGTATGGTGAAAAACTGTTTTTT.

J is TRBJ2-3 and V is TRBV19; 11 bases map to TRBD2. V trimming: 6 bases; J trimming: 9 bases; junction bases outside the gene matches: 2. This CDR3 comprises 12 residues. Germline CDR1 reads LNHDA; CDR2 reads SQIVND (reference sequence). The CDR3 bases are TGTGCCAGTAGGGGACTAGCGGCCACGCAGTATTTT. This translates into CASRGLAATQYF.

The chain combines TRBV28 with TRBJ2-7; 7 bases agree with TRBD2. After removal of 2 bases from V and 2 bases from J, the junction contained 3 bases not matched to a gene. The CDR3 runs to 14 residues. Looked up from germline, CDR1 is MDHEN and CDR2 is SYDVKM. The CDR3 loop reads CASSLLAEAYEQYF. The CDR3, as DNA: TGTGCCAGCAGTTTACTAGCGGAAGCCTACGAGCAGTACTTC.

The gene calls are TRBV9 and TRBJ1-6, with 11 positions matching TRBD1. The CDR3 length is 15 residues. The ends lost 3 bases at V and 7 bases at J; junction bases unmatched: 3. Germline V lookup: CDR1 SGDLS, CDR2 YYNGEE. CDR3 region: CASSEWDRGNSPLHF. The CDR3 DNA sequence: TGTGCCAGCAGCGAATGGGACAGGGGGAATTCACCCCTCCACTTT.

The chain combines TRBV5-1 with TRBJ2-7; tentatively, D is TRBD1 (5 bases). The germline V and J ends were trimmed by 4 bases and 4 bases, with 15 bases remaining between them. Germline V gene data show CDR1 as SGHRS and CDR2 as YFSETQ. The CDR3 runs 14 residues. Here the CDR3 reads CASSVRQIPYEQYF. The CDR3 DNA reads TGCGCCAGCAGCGTTAGACAGATACCATACGAGCAGTACTTC. The full variable domain, its missing parts supplied by reference TRBV5-1 and TRBJ2-7, is KAGVTQTPRYLIKTRGQQVTLSCSPISGHRSVSWYQQTPGQGLQFLFEYFSETQRNKGNFPGRFSGRQFSNSRSEMNVSTLELGDSALYLCASSVRQIPYEQYFGPGTRLTVT.

The chain has TRBV2 and TRBJ1-5; D uncertain. Trimming left V 6 bases short and J 3 bases short, with 9 bases between. Germline-derived CDR1 and CDR2 are SNHLY and FYNNEI. There are 13 residues in the CDR3. In nucleotides, the CDR3 is TGTGCCAGCAGCCCGGGTACCAATCAGCCCCAGCATTTT. Encoded protein: CASSPGTNQPQHF. Using reference TRBV2 and TRBJ1-5 for the parts outside the CDR3, the full variable domain is EPEVTQTPSHQVTQMGQEVILRCVPISNHLYFYWYRQILGQKVEFLVSFYNNEISEKSEIFDDQFSVERPDGSNFTLKIRSTKLEDSAMYFCASSPGTNQPQHFGDGTRLSIL.

The rearrangement joins TRBV12-3 or TRBV12-4 to TRBJ1-1; tentative D call: TRBD1 (5 bases). V was cut by 6 bases and J by 7 bases, with 12 bases left in between. The CDR3 extends over 12 amino acids. This CDR3 is CASRRGVDEAFF. For the CDR3, the DNA is TGTGCCAGCAGAAGGGGTGTGGATGAAGCTTTCTTT.

The chain uses TRBV28 and TRBJ1-5; a possible D gene is TRBD1 (6 bases). Per the germline V gene, CDR1 is MDHEN and CDR2 is SYDVKM. CDR3 length: 15 residues. V shed 5 bases and J shed 3 bases, with 14 bases lying between them. The CDR3: CASSPFRGNNQPQHF. CDR3 DNA sequence: TGTGCCAGCAGTCCGTTCAGGGGAAACAATCAGCCCCAGCATTTT.

CDR3 coding DNA: TGCGCCAGCAGCTCCGTAGGGAGCTCTGGAAACACCATATATTTT. Translated: CASSSVGSSGNTIYF. The chain combines TRBV5-1 with TRBJ1-3; D gene ambiguous. This CDR3 is built from 15 residues. Per germline, CDR1 SGHRS and CDR2 YFSETQ. The V end was cut by 3 bases, the J end by 0 bases, with 10 bases between.

This sequence joins TRBV5-6 and TRBJ1-4; TRBD1 agrees at 7 bases. Germline CDR1 reads SGHDT; CDR2 reads YYEEEE. V was clipped by 3 bases and J by 5 bases; unmatched bases: 4. The CDR3 runs 14 residues. The CDR3 here is CASSWGTVNEKLFF. DNA of the CDR3: TGTGCCAGCAGCTGGGGGACAGTCAATGAAAAACTGTTTTTT.

This sequence joins TRBV19 and TRBJ2-4; 8 nucleotides agree with TRBD2. The CDR3 sequence is 15 residues long. The V segment lost 3 bases and the J segment 1 base; nucleotides outside the gene matches: 2. Germline-derived CDR1 and CDR2 are LNHDA and SQIVND (reference sequence). The CDR3 sequence is CASSIREGAKNIQYF. The CDR3, as DNA: TGTGCCAGTAGTATCCGGGAGGGGGCCAAAAACATTCAGTACTTC. Complete variable domain (other parts from reference TRBV19 and TRBJ2-4): DGGITQSPKYLFRKEGQNVTLSCEQNLNHDAMYWYRQDPGQGLRLIYYSQIVNDFQKGDIAEGYSVSREKKESFPLTVTSAQKNPTAFYLCASSIREGAKNIQYFGAGTRLSVL.

This chain uses TRBV6-5 with TRBJ1-2; D is uncertain. CDR3 length: 15 residues. Per the germline V gene, CDR1 is MNHEY and CDR2 is SVGAGI. The V gene lost 2 bases and the J gene lost 4 bases, with 14 bases spanning the gap. CDR3 sequence: CASSYEEGISYGYTF. CDR3 bases: TGTGCCAGCAGTTACGAGGAGGGTATCAGCTATGGCTACACCTTC.

This chain uses TRBV30 with TRBJ2-7; 9 nucleotides line up with TRBD1. The trim removed 4 bases at V and 5 bases at J, leaving 12 bases unmatched. The length of the CDR3 is 15 residues. The germline CDR1 and CDR2 sequences are GTSNPN and SVGIG (reference sequence). The CDR3 is CAWTYRDRVVHEQYF. CDR3 DNA: TGTGCCTGGACCTACCGGGACAGGGTAGTACACGAGCAGTACTTC.

This clone was detected only a few times. Different DNA sequences within this sample yield the same CDR3. The genes are TRBV5-6 and TRBJ1-6, with a weak D call TRBD1 (5 bases). This CDR3 has 18 residues. V lost 3 bases, J lost 1 base, and 17 bases lay in between. Germline CDR1 and CDR2: SGHDT and YYEEEE. The CDR3 spells CASSYDSLFGSYNSPLHF. The CDR3 bases are TGTGCCAGCAGCTATGACAGTCTTTTCGGATCCTATAATTCACCCCTCCACTTT. Using reference TRBV5-6 and TRBJ1-6 for the parts outside the CDR3, the full variable domain is DAGVTQSPTHLIKTRGQQVTLRCSPKSGHDTVSWYQQALGQGPQFIFQYYEEEERQRGNFPDRFSGHQFPNYSSELNVNALLLGDSALYLCASSYDSLFGSYNSPLHFGNGTRLTVT.

This clone was counted only a few times. The chain is built from TRBV19 and TRBJ1-2, with 7 nucleotides matching TRBD1. Trimming at V came to 4 bases and at J to 12 bases, leaving 14 bases not matched to a gene. CDR3 size: 14 residues. Germline-derived CDR1 and CDR2 are LNHDA and SQIVND (reference sequence). CDR3 in amino acids: CASSTPVQGVSHTF. The CDR3 DNA is TGTGCCAGTAGTACCCCCGTCCAGGGGGTATCTCACACCTTC. Full variable domain (missing parts from reference TRBV19 and TRBJ1-2): DGGITQSPKYLFRKEGQNVTLSCEQNLNHDAMYWYRQDPGQGLRLIYYSQIVNDFQKGDIAEGYSVSREKKESFPLTVTSAQKNPTAFYLCASSTPVQGVSHTFGSGTRLTVV.

The DNA for the CDR3 is TGTGCCAGCTCACGGGAGAATCAGCCCCAGCATTTT. Amino acids: CASSRENQPQHF. The rearrangement links TRBV18 to TRBJ1-5, with D unclear. The CDR3 is 12 residues long. Germline values: CDR1 KGHSH, CDR2 LQKENI. Between the trimmed V and J ends, which lost 4 bases and 4 bases, there was a span of 5 bases. Complete variable domain (other parts from reference TRBV18 and TRBJ1-5): NAGVMQNPRHLVRRRGQEARLRCSPMKGHSHVYWYRQLPEEGLKFMVYLQKENIIDESGMPKERFSAEFPKEGPSILRIQQVVRGDSAAYFCASSRENQPQHFGDGTRLSIL.

The chain has TRBV2 and TRBJ1-1; D is possibly TRBD1 (5 bases). Looked up from germline, CDR1 is SNHLY and CDR2 is FYNNEI. V lost 0 bases and J lost 2, with 13 bases in between. The CDR3 runs 16 residues. CDR3 sequence (DNA): TGTGCCAGCAGTGAAGCGGGGGGAGGGAGCAACACTGAAGCTTTCTTT. Encoded protein: CASSEAGGGSNTEAFF.

This rearrangement joins TRBV6-5 to TRBJ1-2; no reliable D call. Per the germline V gene, CDR1 is MNHEY and CDR2 is SVGAGI. Trimming cost V 2 bases and J 8 bases, with 18 bases left between them. The CDR3 runs to 15 residues. The CDR3: CASSYESRNIGGYTF. Written as DNA, the CDR3 is TGTGCCAGCAGTTACGAGTCCAGAAACATCGGGGGCTACACCTTC.

The CDR3 bases are TGCGCCAGCAGCTCGGGACTAGCGGGAGTCGAGACCCAGTACTTC. Translated, it gives CASSSGLAGVETQYF. The V call is TRBV10-1, the J call TRBJ2-5; 14 bases are a match to TRBD2. Germline CDR1 reads WNHNN; CDR2 reads SYGVQD (reference sequence). V shed 6 bases, J shed 5 bases, and the junction held 5 bases outside the gene matches. The CDR3 length is 15 residues.

V gene TRBV4-2 combines with J gene TRBJ1-1; D may be TRBD1 (5 bases). Trimming took off 0 bases at V and 5 bases at J, with 10 bases between the two ends. Per germline, CDR1 LGHNA and CDR2 YNFKEQ. The CDR3 has 14 residues. CDR3 bases: TGTGCCAGCAGCCAAGACAGGGTGGGGACTGAAGCTTTCTTT. This codes for CASSQDRVGTEAFF.

The chain joins TRBV11-3 to TRBJ2-7; 10 bases are shared with TRBD2. Germline CDR1 and CDR2: SGHNT and YENEEA. CDR3 length: 15 amino acids. Trimming took 1 base from V and 2 from J; bases not matched to a gene: 2. CDR3 region: CASSLVAGGPYEQYF. The CDR3 DNA follows: TGTGCCAGCAGCTTAGTAGCGGGGGGACCCTACGAGCAGTACTTC.

The V call is TRBV9, the J call TRBJ2-2, with D tentatively TRBD2 (5 bases). CDR1 and CDR2 (germline): SGDLS, YYNGEE. CDR3 length equals 15 residues. With 4 bases removed from V and 2 bases from J, the gap between germline ends came to 12 bases. CDR3 region: CASSPQSGNTGELFF. The DNA of the CDR3 is TGTGCCAGCAGCCCACAGAGCGGCAACACCGGGGAGCTGTTTTTT. The full variable domain, in which reference TRBV9 and TRBJ2-2 provide the parts outside the CDR3, is DSGVTQTPKHLITATGQRVTLRCSPRSGDLSVYWYQQSLDQGLQFLIQYYNGEERAKGNILERFSAQQFPDLHSELNLSSLELGDSALYFCASSPQSGNTGELFFGEGSRLTVL.

V gene TRBV28 combines with J gene TRBJ1-5; 7 nucleotides match TRBD1. The CDR3 has 15 residues. The J segment lost 10 bases and the V segment lost 6 bases, leaving 15 bases of the junction unmatched. Looked up from germline, CDR1 is MDHEN and CDR2 is SYDVKM. The chain's CDR3 is CASRLRDRQEGPQHF. The CDR3 DNA follows: TGTGCCAGCAGACTACGGGACAGACAGGAAGGACCCCAGCATTTT.

This clone turned up a few times. This chain joins TRBV29-1 and TRBJ1-4; 8 bases line up with TRBD1. There are 15 residues in the CDR3. V lost 5 bases, J lost 0 bases, and 5 bases stayed unmatched. The germline CDR1 and CDR2 sequences are SQVTM and ANQGSEA. CDR3 sequence reads: CSVRTGRTTNEKLFF. The CDR3 coding sequence is TGCAGCGTTAGGACAGGGCGGACAACTAATGAAAAACTGTTTTTT. Combining the CDR3 with reference TRBV29-1 and TRBJ1-4 gives the whole variable domain SAVISQKPSRDICQRGTSLTIQCQVDSQVTMMFWYRQQPGQSLTLIATANQGSEATYESGFVIDKFPISRPNLTFSTLTVSNMSPEDSSIYLCSVRTGRTTNEKLFFGSGTQLSVL.

The genes are TRBV5-1 and TRBJ2-3; 10 bases agree with TRBD2. This CDR3 has 14 amino acids. Germline V gene sequence: CDR1 SGHRS, CDR2 YFSETQ. With 4 bases clipped from V and 1 base from J, the junction kept 0 bases outside the gene matches. CDR3 bases: TGCGCCAGCAGCGGGACTAGCGGCACAGATACGCAGTATTTT. Encoded protein: CASSGTSGTDTQYF.